This TCR beta chain originates from a study of T cell repertoires in cytomegalovirus infection. Study context: CMV epitopes, recently identified HLA-C-restricted and well-studied HLA-B-restricted, were used. The study's findings and limits: The ex vivo response was dominated by HLA-C-restricted CMV-specific TCR beta clonotypes.

TCRdb reprocessed the reads with MiXCR, giving one entry per CDR3 protein. The sample carries about 890,000 distinct CDR3 sequences, about a third recorded once. This clonotype was seen repeatedly, ten times or more. Its matching antigen is unknown. CDR3 length: 15 amino acids. V lost 1 base and J 3 bases, leaving 11 bases between the germline ends. Germline V gene data show CDR1 as SGHTA and CDR2 as FQGNSA. The chain carries TRBV7-2 and TRBJ2-3; the D is unclear. Material: cultured CD8+ T cells from PBMCs, obtained from culture after CMV antigen stimulation. The sequence was collected from a human donor in good health (CMV status not recorded). Some clones in this sample may be carry-over from other donors' samples. CDR3 DNA: TGTGCCAGCAGCTTAGAGGTTCACGCGACAGATACGCAGTATTTT. Translating it yields CASSLEVHATDTQYF.